Shown below are 30 T cell receptor beta chains from a single sample sequenced in a study of blood T cells in healthy people across ages. Together with a sample-barcoded 5' primer, a J-beta primer mix was included in a second PCR lasting about 7 to 11 cycles. TCRdb re-derived calls from the 5' RACE reads in MiXCR, one entry per CDR3 protein. The data hold fewer than 650,000 distinct CDR3 sequences, with about 27% observed a single time. These data also featured in a second study, about T cells of mothers and their children.

Sequencing was carried out using blood. These receptors originate from a boy between 2 and 10 years old in good health.

Many counts were recorded for this clonotype. The chain recombines TRBV7-9 with TRBJ2-5; 8 bases are shared with TRBD1. The CDR3 has 15 amino acids. CDR1 SEHNR and CDR2 FQNEAQ come from the germline V gene (reference sequence). V shed 1 base and J 2 bases; nucleotides not matched to a gene: 3. The CDR3 protein is CASSLVDRVQETQYF. The CDR3 DNA is TGTGCCAGCAGCTTAGTGGACAGGGTGCAAGAGACCCAGTACTTC. Based on the CDR3 plus reference TRBV7-9 and TRBJ2-5, the full variable domain is DTGVSQNPRHKITKRGQNVTFRCDPISEHNRLYWYRQTLGQGPEFLTYFQNEAQLEKSRLLSDRFSAERPKGSFSTLEIQRTEQGDSAMYLCASSLVDRVQETQYFGPGTRLLVL.

This clonotype was detected ten times or more. The rearrangement uses TRBV9 and TRBJ2-2; D uncertain. Germline-derived CDR1 and CDR2 are SGDLS and YYNGEE. V was cut by 0 bases and J by 2 bases, with 8 bases left in between. The length of the CDR3 is 15 residues. CDR3 bases: TGTGCCAGCAGCGTAGATCTAGACAACACCGGGGAGCTGTTTTTT. It yields the protein CASSVDLDNTGELFF.

The chain couples TRBV6-5 to TRBJ2-7; 8 bases map to TRBD2. This CDR3 contains 14 residues. J was trimmed by 7 bases and V by 8 bases; bases with no gene match: 13. Germline V gene data show CDR1 as MNHEY and CDR2 as SVGAGI. CDR3 sequence: CASRQSAGVGEQYF. The CDR3 region has the DNA TGTGCCAGCCGTCAATCAGCGGGAGTCGGAGAGCAGTACTTC.

This chain connects TRBV5-1 to TRBJ2-5; the match to TRBD1 covers 7 bases. The J call may be faulty, since TRBJ2-1 better matches the DNA end. This CDR3 comprises 18 residues. CDR1 SGHRS and CDR2 YFSETQ come from the germline V gene. Here the CDR3 DNA reads TGCGCCAGCAGCTTGGGGGTGGCAGGGGGAACTTCCTACAATGAGCAGTTCTTC. Translating it yields CASSLGVAGGTSYNEQFF.

This clonotype was picked up many times. V usage is TRBV7-2 and J usage is TRBJ1-2; D gene ambiguous. The V end lost 3 bases, the J end lost 4 bases, and 15 bases lay between the germline ends. This CDR3 has 15 amino acids. Germline values: CDR1 SGHTA, CDR2 FQGNSA. The CDR3 here is CASSFEGVRTYGYTF. DNA of the CDR3: TGTGCCAGCAGCTTCGAGGGAGTACGGACCTATGGCTACACCTTC.

This clonotype was found once. The chain carries TRBV29-1 and TRBJ1-2; 7 bases map to TRBD1. The V gene's germline CDR1 is SQVTM and CDR2 ANQGSEA. This CDR3 region has 11 residues. The CDR3 region is CAQRGPRGYTF. CDR3 coding DNA: TGCGCGCAGAGGGGGCCGCGGGGCTACACCTTC.

V and J are TRBV5-1 and TRBJ2-5; 8 nucleotides align to TRBD2. The CDR3 is made up of 17 amino acids. The trim removed 0 bases at V and 0 bases at J, leaving 7 bases unmatched. Germline V gene sequence: CDR1 SGHRS, CDR2 YFSETQ. For the CDR3, the DNA is TGCGCCAGCAGCTTGGCCGGAGCGGGGGCCTACCAAGAGACCCAGTACTTC. This gives the protein CASSLAGAGAYQETQYF.

This clonotype was picked up a small number of times. This chain connects TRBV11-2 to TRBJ2-3, with 10 bases identical to TRBD2. Germline V gene sequence: CDR1 SGHAT, CDR2 FQNNGV. Losses at the gene ends were 2 bases for V and 3 bases for J; bases not matched to a gene: 5. This CDR3 is built from 16 residues. The CDR3 coding sequence is TGTGCCAGCAGCTTAATGGGAGCGGGGGGGACAGATACGCAGTATTTT. Residues: CASSLMGAGGTDTQYF.

The J gene is TRBJ1-2, the V gene TRBV6-1, with no clear D. This CDR3 is built from 15 residues. In germline, CDR1 is MNHNS, CDR2 SASEGT. The V end lost 2 bases, the J end lost 0 bases, and 10 bases lay between the germline ends. CDR3 sequence: CASSERSASNYGYTF. The CDR3 nucleotides are TGTGCCAGCAGTGAAAGGTCAGCCTCTAACTATGGCTACACCTTC.

V gene TRBV10-3 combines with J gene TRBJ2-1, with 7 bases lining up with TRBD1. The germline V gene encodes CDR1 ENHRY and CDR2 SYGVKD. The CDR3 is 17 amino acids. V shed 3 bases, J shed 0 bases, and the junction held 8 bases outside the gene matches. The CDR3 bases are TGTGCCATCAGTGAACCCGGCCGGGACAGCTCCTACAATGAGCAGTTCTTC. Amino acids: CAISEPGRDSSYNEQFF.

This clonotype was found many times. The CDR3 DNA is TGTGCCAGCAGCTTAGCTAGTGGGGAGCAGTACTTC. Its protein is CASSLASGEQYF. The chain uses TRBV7-8 and TRBJ2-7; D is ambiguous. Germline CDR1 SGHVS, CDR2 FQNEAQ. With 0 bases removed from V and 7 bases from J, the gap between germline ends came to 7 bases. The CDR3 totals 12 residues.

The rearrangement links TRBV6-1 to TRBJ2-7, with 12 bases lining up with TRBD2. With V trimmed by 5 bases and J by 0 bases, 8 bases remained unmatched. The CDR3 extends over 17 amino acids. In germline, CDR1 is MNHNS, CDR2 SASEGT. CDR3 protein: CASSQYWTSGTSYEQYF. The CDR3 bases are TGTGCCAGCAGTCAGTATTGGACTAGCGGGACCTCCTACGAGCAGTACTTC.

This clonotype was recorded a few times. V is TRBV20-1 and J is TRBJ2-5, with a possible D match to TRBD1 (6 bases). The V gene lost 8 bases and the J gene lost 1 base, with 14 bases spanning the gap. The CDR3 has 13 residues. The germline gives CDR1 DFQATT, CDR2 SNEGSKA (reference sequence). CDR3 in DNA: TGCAGTTCGAACAGGGTCACCCAAGAGACCCAGTACTTC. It is translated as CSSNRVTQETQYF.

The chain recombines TRBV2 with TRBJ2-3; 15 bases align to TRBD2. CDR3 length: 23 residues. CDR1 is SNHLY, CDR2 FYNNEI, per germline. V shed 7 bases and J 1 base; nucleotides not matched to a gene: 24. The CDR3 DNA reads as TGTGCCAGCATCCTGCTGTTGGAATGTTCTGGGACTAGCGGGAGGTCTTGCACAGATACGCAGTATTTT. This encodes CASILLLECSGTSGRSCTDTQYF.

Only a few counts were recorded for this clonotype. The V gene is TRBV7-2, the J gene TRBJ2-3; tentative D call: TRBD2 (6 bases). CDR1 and CDR2 (germline): SGHTA, FQGNSA. The V gene lost 5 bases and the J gene lost 4 bases, with 16 bases spanning the gap. This CDR3 comprises 15 residues. DNA of the CDR3: TGTGCCAGCAGCCGAAGAACGGGAGTGGCAGATACGCAGTATTTT. Translated, it gives CASSRRTGVADTQYF.

The chain combines TRBV6-1 with TRBJ1-5; D call uncertain. V was clipped by 8 bases and J by 1 base, with 9 bases between them. This CDR3 spans 13 amino acids. Germline-derived CDR1 and CDR2 are MNHNS and SASEGT. For the CDR3, the DNA is TGTGCCAGCCAGGACGGAAGCAATCAGCCCCAGCATTTT. Translating gives CASQDGSNQPQHF.

This chain connects TRBV7-9 to TRBJ1-4, with 7 bases fitting TRBD1. V was clipped by 4 bases and J by 7 bases; unmatched bases: 18. Germline-derived CDR1 and CDR2 are SEHNR and FQNEAQ (reference sequence). CDR3 length: 18 amino acids. The CDR3 coding sequence is TGTGCCAGCAGCTCTACAGGGGCCTCGCCAGAGAAGATTGAAAAACTGTTTTTT. Protein: CASSSTGASPEKIEKLFF.

The chain combines TRBV24-1 with TRBJ2-6; D remains ambiguous. V lost 4 bases and J lost 3, with 6 bases in between. The CDR3 covers 14 residues. CDR1 KGHDR and CDR2 SFDVKD come from the germline V gene. This chain's CDR3 is CATSEGGGANVLTF. The CDR3 DNA sequence: TGTGCCACCAGTGAGGGCGGTGGGGCCAACGTCCTGACTTTC.

This clonotype was seen more than once but under ten times. This chain joins TRBV7-8 and TRBJ2-1; the match to TRBD2 covers 10 bases. The CDR3 has 15 amino acids. With 5 bases clipped from V and 5 bases from J, the junction kept 6 bases outside the gene matches. In germline, CDR1 is SGHVS, CDR2 FQNEAQ. CDR3 bases: TGTGCCAGCAGCCTGAAGCGGGAGGGCCACAATGAGCAGTTCTTC. This gives the protein CASSLKREGHNEQFF.

The J gene is TRBJ2-7, the V gene TRBV7-6, with 8 bases lining up with TRBD2. V lost 1 base and J lost 6; bases outside the gene matches: 5. CDR3 size: 14 residues. Looked up from germline, CDR1 is SGHVS and CDR2 is FNYEAQ. CDR3 amino acids: CASSLGAGVTEQYF. DNA for the CDR3: TGTGCCAGCAGCTTAGGAGCGGGGGTTACCGAGCAGTACTTC. Based on the CDR3 plus reference TRBV7-6 and TRBJ2-7, the full variable domain is GAGVSQSPRYKVTKRGQDVALRCDPISGHVSLYWYRQALGQGPEFLTYFNYEAQQDKSGLPNDRFSAERPEGSISTLTIQRTEQRDSAMYRCASSLGAGVTEQYFGPGTRLTVT.

V usage is TRBV9 and J usage is TRBJ1-4; unclear D gene. This CDR3 contains 14 residues. The germline CDR1 and CDR2 sequences are SGDLS and YYNGEE. Trimming stripped 4 bases from V and 0 bases from J, with 7 bases between. The CDR3 region has the DNA TGTGCCAGCAGCCGAGACCCAACTAATGAAAAACTGTTTTTT. This sequence encodes CASSRDPTNEKLFF.

V usage is TRBV6-1 and J usage is TRBJ2-7; the D gene is possibly TRBD2 (7 bases). Germline CDR1 is MNHNS and CDR2 is SASEGT. The V end was cut by 0 bases, the J end by 6 bases, with 12 bases between. This CDR3 is built from 14 residues. CDR3 amino acids: CASSEAPRGGEQYF. In nucleotides, the CDR3 is TGTGCCAGCAGTGAAGCCCCAAGGGGGGGCGAGCAGTACTTC.

There are a few counts of this clonotype. V and J are TRBV6-2 or TRBV6-3 and TRBJ2-1; no firm D call. Trimming shortened V by 6 bases and J by 3 bases, and 18 bases separated the two germline ends. Per germline, CDR1 MNHEY and CDR2 SVGEGT. The CDR3 length is 16 residues. CDR3 sequence (DNA): TGTGCCAGCAGGCTGATGGGTCTCACCCTCTACAATGAGCAGTTCTTC. It encodes CASRLMGLTLYNEQFF.

The chain has TRBV27 and TRBJ1-5, with D possibly being TRBD1 (5 bases). CDR3 length: 14 residues. Germline V gene sequence: CDR1 MNHEY, CDR2 SMNVEV (reference sequence). Trimming stripped 0 bases from V and 4 bases from J, with 7 bases between. This chain's CDR3 is CASSLSGVNQPQHF. The CDR3 DNA sequence: TGTGCCAGCAGTTTATCGGGGGTTAATCAGCCCCAGCATTTT.

V gene TRBV4-1 combines with J gene TRBJ1-1; D gene uncertain. Germline-derived CDR1 and CDR2 are MGHRA and YSYEKL. V shed 1 base and J shed 6 bases, with 12 bases lying between them. The CDR3 contains 14 residues. CDR3 nucleotides: TGCGCCAGCAGCCAAGTTATCGGGCAGGCTGAAGCTTTCTTT. This gives the protein CASSQVIGQAEAFF.

V is TRBV5-1 and J is TRBJ2-7, with D tentatively TRBD1 or TRBD2 (6 bases each). Deletions cut 0 bases from V and 0 bases from J, with 10 bases between. The V gene's germline CDR1 is SGHRS and CDR2 YFSETQ. The CDR3 runs 15 residues. CDR3 DNA sequence: TGCGCCAGCAGCTTGGAGGGGGGCCGCTCCTACGAGCAGTACTTC. It yields the protein CASSLEGGRSYEQYF.

V usage is TRBV7-2 and J usage is TRBJ2-5; 8 nucleotides align to TRBD2. CDR1 and CDR2 (germline): SGHTA, FQGNSA. The junction had 6 bases not matched to a gene; V was cut back by 1 base and J by 5 bases. This CDR3 comprises 15 residues. CDR3 sequence reads: CASSLVGLAEETQYF. The DNA of the CDR3 is TGTGCCAGCAGCTTAGTCGGACTAGCAGAGGAGACCCAGTACTTC.

This chain links TRBV19 with TRBJ2-5; D possibly corresponds to TRBD1 (6 bases). The tail of the sequence fits TRBJ2-1 better, so the J call may be wrong. The CDR3 has 15 amino acids. In germline, CDR1 is LNHDA, CDR2 SQIVND (reference sequence). The CDR3 sequence: CASSIGTGKGTEQFF. CDR3 coding DNA: TGTGCCAGTAGTATAGGAACAGGGAAGGGCACTGAGCAGTTCTTC.

This sequence joins TRBV21-1 and TRBJ2-2; TRBD2 reflects the table's D call only, with no check against the DNA. TRBV21-1 is given as a pseudogene. The CDR3 totals 14 residues. CDR3 in DNA: TGTGCCAGCAGGCCAGAGGACCTCCGCGGGGAGCTGTTTTTT. Encoded protein: CASRPEDLRGELFF.

This clonotype was counted once. The genes are TRBV7-2 and TRBJ2-3; D gene unclear. Trimming took off 1 base at V and 0 bases at J, with 11 bases between the two ends. The germline gives CDR1 SGHTA, CDR2 FQGNSA. The CDR3 totals 16 residues. The CDR3 sequence is CASSLVMGTSTDTQYF. CDR3 coding DNA: TGTGCCAGCAGCTTAGTAATGGGTACTAGCACAGATACGCAGTATTTT.